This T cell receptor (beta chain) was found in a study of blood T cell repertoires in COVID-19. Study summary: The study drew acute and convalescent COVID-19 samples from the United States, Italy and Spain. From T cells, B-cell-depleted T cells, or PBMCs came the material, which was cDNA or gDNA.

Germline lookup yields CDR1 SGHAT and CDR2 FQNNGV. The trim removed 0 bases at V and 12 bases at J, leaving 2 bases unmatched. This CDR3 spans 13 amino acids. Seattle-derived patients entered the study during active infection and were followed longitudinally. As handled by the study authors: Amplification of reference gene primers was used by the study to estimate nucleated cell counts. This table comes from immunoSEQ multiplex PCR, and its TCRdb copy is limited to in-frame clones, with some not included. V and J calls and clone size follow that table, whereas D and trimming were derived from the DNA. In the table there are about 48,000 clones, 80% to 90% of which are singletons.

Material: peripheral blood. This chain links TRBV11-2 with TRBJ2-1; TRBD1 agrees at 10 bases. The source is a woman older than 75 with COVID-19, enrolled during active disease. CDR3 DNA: TGTGCCAGCAGCTTAGACCGGGACAGGGGGCAGTTCTTC. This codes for CASSLDRDRGQFF.